The source of this T cell receptor beta chain is a study of T cells in Graves' hyperthyroidism and ophthalmopathy. Findings and caveats of the study: It was a median about seven months before onset that the model predicted ophthalmopathy. Most expanded thyroid clonotypes above 0.001 also appeared in blood.

Amplified regions were TCR beta CDR3 sequences from RNA transcripts. The TCR CDR3 first-round RT-PCR relied on the HTBI primer set. TCRdb independently ran MiXCR on the multiplex PCR reads; one entry per CDR3 protein. The sample has under 500,000 distinct CDR3 sequences, about 14% seen once. In the ophthalmopathy cohort, Clinical Activity Score was at least 3, NOSPECS grade at least 4, and duration under 3 months. Lactation, pregnancy, other autoimmune disease or uncontrolled infection led to exclusion of patients. Germline CDR1 is GTSNPN and CDR2 is SVGIG (reference sequence). Deletions cut 8 bases from V and 2 bases from J, with 12 bases between. CDR3 length equals 12 residues. At least ten counts were recorded for this clonotype. Its antigen is unidentified.

The gene calls are TRBV30 and TRBJ1-1; D is uncertain. The specimen was blood. This clonotype was sampled from a man aged 45-65 years with Graves' ophthalmopathy. The CDR3 DNA follows: TGTGCCGCCGGGGTCATCAACACTGAAGCTTTCTTT. This codes for CAAGVINTEAFF. The variable domain in full, with the rest retrieved from reference TRBV30 and TRBJ1-1, is SQTIHQWPATLVQPVGSPLSLECTVEGTSNPNLYWYRQAAGRGLQLLFYSVGIGQISSEVPQNLSASRPQDRQFILSSKKLLLSDSGFYLCAAGVINTEAFFGQGTRLTVV.